This entry describes one TCR beta chain. The antigen is unknown. The length of the CDR3 is 13 residues. Trimming stripped 5 bases from V and 8 bases from J, with 13 bases between. These data originate in a study of blood T cells in healthy people across ages. Study overall: Capturing about one barcoded beta molecule per two T cells was achieved by template switching.

Combining a sample-barcoded 5' primer with a J-beta primer mix, a second PCR ran for roughly 7 to 12 cycles. TCRdb used MiXCR to reprocess the 5' RACE reads, holding one entry per CDR3 protein. Altogether about 1.8 million distinct CDR3 sequences are present, about 50% being singletons, with the ten largest covering less than 2.5%. The study's findings and limits: Researchers report that TCR beta diversity correlated strongly with naive T cell percentage.

Sequenced: blood. The clonotype comes from a woman aged 40 to 50 in good health. The chain couples TRBV12-3 or TRBV12-4 to TRBJ2-1; D gene ambiguous. The CDR3 loop reads CASSAPRYYEQFF. As DNA, the CDR3 is TGTGCCAGCAGTGCCCCTCGGTACTATGAGCAGTTCTTC.